Presented here are 7 T cell receptor beta chains from one specimen sequenced in a study of T cell changes during pregnancy in multiple sclerosis. The data were produced by immunoSEQ multiplex PCR, yet TCRdb's version contains in-frame clones alone and is incomplete. The sample lists about 36,000 clones, 93% occurring once. Sequencing was performed on CD4+ T cells from peripheral blood mononuclear cells, taken in the first trimester of pregnancy. Source of these receptors: a female donor with multiple sclerosis, enrolled in a pregnancy study.

This clone occurred once. The gene calls are TRBV5-5 and TRBJ1-2; no reliable D call. The CDR3 loop spans 14 amino acids. Between the trimmed V and J ends, which lost 4 bases and 4 bases, there was a span of 14 bases. CDR1 and CDR2 from the germline V gene are SGHKS and YYEKEE (reference sequence). The CDR3 sequence is CASSILPGLYGYTF. As DNA, the CDR3 is TGTGCCAGCAGCATCCTCCCAGGACTCTATGGCTACACCTTC. Variable domain in full (rest from reference TRBV5-5 and TRBJ1-2): DAGVTQSPTHLIKTRGQQVTLRCSPISGHKSVSWYQQVLGQGPQFIFQYYEKEERGRGNFPDRFSARQFPNYSSELNVNALLLGDSALYLCASSILPGLYGYTFGSGTRLTVV.

This sequence joins TRBV18 and TRBJ2-3, with D tentatively TRBD2 (6 bases). Trimming took off 0 bases at V and 1 base at J, with 14 bases between the two ends. This CDR3 contains 17 residues. The V gene's germline CDR1 is KGHSH and CDR2 LQKENI. CDR3 in amino acids: CASSPPGGVGGTDTQYF. The CDR3 coding sequence is TGTGCCAGCTCACCACCGGGCGGGGTTGGAGGCACAGATACGCAGTATTTT.

The chain couples TRBV14 to TRBJ2-5, with D possibly matching TRBD2 (5 bases). V lost 4 bases to trimming and J lost 5 bases, with 14 bases between them. Germline-derived CDR1 and CDR2 are SGHDN and FVKESK. This CDR3 region has 14 residues. CDR3 DNA: TGTGCCAGCAGCCTCGGCGGGTCGTGGGAGACCCAGTACTTC. It is translated as CASSLGGSWETQYF.

The chain recombines TRBV2 with TRBJ2-1, with 8 bases lining up with TRBD2. CDR1 and CDR2 (germline): SNHLY, FYNNEI. Trimming cost V 5 bases and J 6 bases; bases outside gene matches: 12. The CDR3 is 16 amino acids. This CDR3 reads CASSPQGLVAGNEQFF. The CDR3 region has the DNA TGTGCCAGCAGTCCACAGGGACTAGTGGCGGGCAATGAGCAGTTCTTC.

V and J are TRBV19 and TRBJ1-3; D uncertain. The germline gives CDR1 LNHDA, CDR2 SQIVND (reference sequence). The CDR3 contains 14 residues. V lost 5 bases and J lost 4, with 12 bases in between. The CDR3: CASSLALEGNTIYF. In DNA, the CDR3 is TGTGCCAGTAGTTTGGCCTTGGAGGGAAACACCATATATTTT.

V and J are TRBV11-2 and TRBJ2-5; 7 bases are a match to TRBD2. There are 16 residues in the CDR3. Germline V gene lookup returns CDR1 SGHAT and CDR2 FQNNGV. V gave up 1 base and J gave up 4 bases; unmatched junction bases: 9. CDR3 nucleotide sequence: TGTGCCAGCAGCTTAGGCGGGAGAGGTATCCGAGAGACCCAGTACTTC. It yields the protein CASSLGGRGIRETQYF.

The V call is TRBV2, the J call TRBJ2-1; D unclear. The CDR3 is 12 residues long. The germline V gene has CDR1 SNHLY and CDR2 FYNNEI. V was pared by 7 bases and J by 9 bases, with 13 bases between. CDR3 protein: CASTQRSSEQFF. In DNA form, the CDR3 reads TGTGCCAGCACCCAGAGGAGTAGTGAGCAGTTCTTC.